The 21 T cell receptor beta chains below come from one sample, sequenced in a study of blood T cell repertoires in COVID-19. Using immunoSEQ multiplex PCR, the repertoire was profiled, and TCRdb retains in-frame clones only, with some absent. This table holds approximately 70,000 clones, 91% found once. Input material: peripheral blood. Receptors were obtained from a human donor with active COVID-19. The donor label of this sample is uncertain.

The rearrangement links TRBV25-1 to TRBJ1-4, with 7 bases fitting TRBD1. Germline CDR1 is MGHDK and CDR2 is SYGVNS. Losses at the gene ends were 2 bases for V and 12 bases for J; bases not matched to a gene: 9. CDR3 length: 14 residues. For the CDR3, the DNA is TGTGCCAGCAGTGAAGGTGGGGGAACAGGGGAACTGTTTTTT. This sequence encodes CASSEGGGTGELFF.

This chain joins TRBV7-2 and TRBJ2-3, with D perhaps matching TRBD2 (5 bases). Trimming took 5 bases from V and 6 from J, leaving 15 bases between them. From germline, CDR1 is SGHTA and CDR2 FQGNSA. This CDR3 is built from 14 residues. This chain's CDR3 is CASSPRARGDTQYF. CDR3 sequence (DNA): TGTGCCAGCAGCCCACGGGCCCGAGGGGATACGCAGTATTTT.

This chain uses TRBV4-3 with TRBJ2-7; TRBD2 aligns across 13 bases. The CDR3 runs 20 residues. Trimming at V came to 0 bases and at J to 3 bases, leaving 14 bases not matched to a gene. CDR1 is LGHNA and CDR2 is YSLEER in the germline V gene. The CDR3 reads CASSQDGWDRGLAGRYEQYF. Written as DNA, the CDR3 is TGCGCCAGCAGCCAAGACGGATGGGACAGGGGACTAGCGGGACGCTACGAGCAGTACTTC.

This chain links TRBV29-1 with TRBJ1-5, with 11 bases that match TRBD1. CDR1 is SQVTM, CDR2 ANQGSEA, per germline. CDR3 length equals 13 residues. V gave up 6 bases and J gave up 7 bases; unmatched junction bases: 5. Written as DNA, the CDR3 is TGCAGCGTCGGACAGGGGGCAAGGCAGCCCCAGCATTTT. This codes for CSVGQGARQPQHF.

CDR3 sequence (DNA): TGTGCCAGCGCAACGGCGGGAGCGGATGGCACAGATACGCAGTATTTT. Translated: CASATAGADGTDTQYF. The V and J genes are TRBV28 and TRBJ2-3, with 7 bases matching TRBD2. CDR1 and CDR2 from the germline V gene are MDHEN and SYDVKM. This CDR3 contains 16 residues. Trimming cost V 8 bases and J 1 base; bases outside gene matches: 12.

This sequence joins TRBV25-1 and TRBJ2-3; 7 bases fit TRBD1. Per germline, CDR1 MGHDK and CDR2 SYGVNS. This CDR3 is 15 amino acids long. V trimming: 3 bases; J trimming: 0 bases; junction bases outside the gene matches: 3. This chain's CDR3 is CASSDPGGSTDTQYF. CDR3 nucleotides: TGTGCCAGCAGTGACCCAGGGGGTAGCACAGATACGCAGTATTTT.

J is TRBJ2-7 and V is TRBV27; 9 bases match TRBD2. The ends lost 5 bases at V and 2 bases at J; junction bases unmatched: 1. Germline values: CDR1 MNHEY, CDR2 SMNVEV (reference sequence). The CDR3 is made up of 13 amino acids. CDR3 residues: CASSSGRPYEQYF. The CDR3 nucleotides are TGTGCCAGCAGTAGCGGGAGGCCCTACGAGCAGTACTTC.

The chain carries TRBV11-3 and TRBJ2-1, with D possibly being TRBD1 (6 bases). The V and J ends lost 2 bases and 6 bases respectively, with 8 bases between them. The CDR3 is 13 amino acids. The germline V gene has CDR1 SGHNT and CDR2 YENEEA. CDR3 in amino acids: CASSLRGGNEQFF. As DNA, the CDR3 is TGTGCCAGCAGCTTACGAGGGGGCAATGAGCAGTTCTTC.

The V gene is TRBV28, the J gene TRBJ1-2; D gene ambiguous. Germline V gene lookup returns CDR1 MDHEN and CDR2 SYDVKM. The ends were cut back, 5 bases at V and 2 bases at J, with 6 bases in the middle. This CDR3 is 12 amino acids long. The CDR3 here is CASSPGNYGYTF. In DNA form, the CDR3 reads TGTGCCAGCAGTCCGGGGAACTATGGCTACACCTTC.

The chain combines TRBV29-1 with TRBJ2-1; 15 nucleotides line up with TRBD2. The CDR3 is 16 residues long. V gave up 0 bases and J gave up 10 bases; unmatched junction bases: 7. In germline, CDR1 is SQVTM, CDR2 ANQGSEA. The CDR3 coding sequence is TGCAGCGTTGAAGAGGGGACTAGCGGGAGGCGCGGGGAGCAGTTCTTC. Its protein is CSVEEGTSGRRGEQFF.

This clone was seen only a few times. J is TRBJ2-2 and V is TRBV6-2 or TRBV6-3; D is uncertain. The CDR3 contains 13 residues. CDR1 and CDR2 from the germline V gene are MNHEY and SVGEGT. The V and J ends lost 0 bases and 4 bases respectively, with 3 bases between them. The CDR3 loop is CASSYSSTGELFF. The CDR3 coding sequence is TGTGCCAGCAGTTACTCGAGCACCGGGGAGCTGTTTTTT.

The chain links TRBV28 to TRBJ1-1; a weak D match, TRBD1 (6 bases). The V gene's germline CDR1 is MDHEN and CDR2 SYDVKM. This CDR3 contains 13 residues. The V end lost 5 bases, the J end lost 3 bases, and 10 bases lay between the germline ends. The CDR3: CASSGGRDTEAFF. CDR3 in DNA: TGTGCCAGCAGTGGGGGCCGGGACACTGAAGCTTTCTTT.

CDR3 residues: CASTSGGMVSNEQFF. Written as DNA, the CDR3 is TGTGCCAGCACCTCAGGGGGCATGGTTTCCAATGAGCAGTTCTTC. This chain joins TRBV5-4 and TRBJ2-1; 8 bases line up with TRBD1. This CDR3 is built from 15 residues. J lost 6 bases, V lost 6 bases, and 11 bases had no gene match. The germline gives CDR1 SGHNT, CDR2 YYREEE (reference sequence).

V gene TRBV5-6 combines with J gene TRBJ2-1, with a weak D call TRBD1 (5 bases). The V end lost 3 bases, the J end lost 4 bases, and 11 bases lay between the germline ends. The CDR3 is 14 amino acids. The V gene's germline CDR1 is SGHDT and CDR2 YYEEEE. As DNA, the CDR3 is TGTGCCAGCAGCTCGGACAAGCTATACAATGAGCAGTTCTTC. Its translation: CASSSDKLYNEQFF.

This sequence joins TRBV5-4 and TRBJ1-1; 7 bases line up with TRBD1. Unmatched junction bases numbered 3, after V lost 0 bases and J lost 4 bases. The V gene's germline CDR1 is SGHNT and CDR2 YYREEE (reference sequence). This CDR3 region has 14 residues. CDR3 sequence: CASSLVAGGTEAFF. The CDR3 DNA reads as TGTGCCAGCAGCTTGGTGGCAGGGGGCACTGAAGCTTTCTTT. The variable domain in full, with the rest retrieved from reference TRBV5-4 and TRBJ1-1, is ETGVTQSPTHLIKTRGQQVTLRCSSQSGHNTVSWYQQALGQGPQFIFQYYREEENGRGNFPPRFSGLQFPNYSSELNVNALELDDSALYLCASSLVAGGTEAFFGQGTRLTVV.

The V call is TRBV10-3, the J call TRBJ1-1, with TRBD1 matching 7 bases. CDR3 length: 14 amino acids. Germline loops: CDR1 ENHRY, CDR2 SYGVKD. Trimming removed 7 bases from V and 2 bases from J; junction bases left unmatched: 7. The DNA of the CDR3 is TGTGCCATCAAGTCAGGGGGAGGAAACACTGAAGCTTTCTTT. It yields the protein CAIKSGGGNTEAFF.

DNA for the CDR3: TGTGCCAGCAGCGCCGCGGAGACCCAGTACTTC. Its protein is CASSAAETQYF. This sequence joins TRBV6-2 or TRBV6-3 and TRBJ2-5, with D uncertain. Trimming pared 6 bases from V and 5 bases from J, leaving 7 bases between. Germline V gives CDR1 MNHEY, CDR2 SVGEGT. The CDR3 has 11 amino acids.

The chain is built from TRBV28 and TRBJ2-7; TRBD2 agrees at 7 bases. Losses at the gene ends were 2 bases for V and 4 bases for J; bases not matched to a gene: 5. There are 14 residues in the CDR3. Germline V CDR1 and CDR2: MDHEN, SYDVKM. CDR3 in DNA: TGTGCCAGCAGTTTAATCGGGAGGAGGTACGAGCAGTACTTC. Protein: CASSLIGRRYEQYF.

The chain's CDR3 is CASSNGGLATEAFF. Written as DNA, the CDR3 is TGCGCCAGCAGCAATGGCGGGCTGGCCACTGAAGCTTTCTTT. The chain employs TRBV5-1 and TRBJ1-1; D is unresolved. V was pared by 4 bases and J by 4 bases, with 14 bases between. CDR1 is SGHRS and CDR2 is YFSETQ in the germline V gene. There are 14 residues in the CDR3.

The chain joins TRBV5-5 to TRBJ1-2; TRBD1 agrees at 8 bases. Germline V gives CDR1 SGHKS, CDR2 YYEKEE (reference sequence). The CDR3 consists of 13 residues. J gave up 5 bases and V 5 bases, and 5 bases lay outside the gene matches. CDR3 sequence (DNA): TGTGCCAGCAGTCAACAGGGGGATTATGGCTACACCTTC. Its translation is CASSQQGDYGYTF.

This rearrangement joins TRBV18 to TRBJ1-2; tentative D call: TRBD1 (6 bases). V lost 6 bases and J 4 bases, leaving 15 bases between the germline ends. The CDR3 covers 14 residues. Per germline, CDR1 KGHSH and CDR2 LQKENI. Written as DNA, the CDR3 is TGTGCCAGCTCCCCCGGACAGAGATCCTATGGCTACACCTTC. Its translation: CASSPGQRSYGYTF.